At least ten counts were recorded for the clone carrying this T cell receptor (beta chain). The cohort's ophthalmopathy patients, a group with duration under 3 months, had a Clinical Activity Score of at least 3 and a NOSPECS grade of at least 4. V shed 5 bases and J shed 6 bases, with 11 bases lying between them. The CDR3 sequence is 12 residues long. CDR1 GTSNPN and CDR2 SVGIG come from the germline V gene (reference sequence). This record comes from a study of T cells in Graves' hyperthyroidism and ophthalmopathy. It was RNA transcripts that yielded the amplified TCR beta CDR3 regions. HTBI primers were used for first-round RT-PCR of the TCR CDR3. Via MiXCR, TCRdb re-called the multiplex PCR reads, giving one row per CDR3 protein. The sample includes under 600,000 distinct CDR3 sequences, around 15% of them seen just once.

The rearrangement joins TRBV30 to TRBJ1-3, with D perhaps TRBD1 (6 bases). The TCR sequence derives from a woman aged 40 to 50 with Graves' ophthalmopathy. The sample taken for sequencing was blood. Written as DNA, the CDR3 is TGTGCCTGGTCGTCGGGGGCAAACACCATATATTTT. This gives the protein CAWSSGANTIYF.